This T cell receptor beta chain is drawn from a study of blood T cell repertoires in COVID-19. Study overall: The United States, Italy and Spain provided the acute and convalescent COVID-19 samples. From T cells, B-cell-depleted T cells, or PBMCs came the material, which was cDNA or gDNA.

This CDR3 region has 17 residues. V trimming: 1 base; J trimming: 2 bases; junction bases outside the gene matches: 6. Germline CDR1 reads SGHTA; CDR2 reads FQGNSA. As handled by the study authors: By means of reference gene primer amplification, nucleated cell counts were estimated. Sequencing was performed with immunoSEQ multiplex PCR; in TCRdb, only in-frame clones are kept and a portion is missing. V and J calls and clone size are as listed in that table; D and trimming were resolved from the DNA. The sample contains some 200,000 clones, approximately 86% of which appear only once. This receptor was obtained from a woman aged 25 to 39 with COVID-19, enrolled during active disease. Source material: peripheral blood. This chain joins TRBV7-2 and TRBJ2-3; TRBD2 aligns across 10 bases. The DNA for the CDR3 is TGTGCCAGCAGCTTAGGTTCGACTAGCGGGTCCACAGATACGCAGTATTTT. Encoded protein: CASSLGSTSGSTDTQYF.